This T cell receptor beta chain derives from a study of CD8 T cells in Susac syndrome. When the RNA was reverse transcribed, random hexamers were used with an input of roughly 0.5 to 1 ug. TCRdb fed the immunoSEQ multiplex PCR reads into MiXCR, producing one record per CDR3 protein. The sample contains around 190,000 distinct CDR3 sequences, roughly 96% of which appear only once. After removal of 8 bases from V and 3 bases from J, the junction contained 10 bases not matched to a gene. The CDR3 contains 14 residues. Per the germline V gene, CDR1 is LNHDA and CDR2 is SQIVND (reference sequence). Sequencing of TCR beta was carried out in blood CD8+ and CD4+ T cells. The multiple sclerosis controls were treatment-naive patients affected by stable or active relapsing-remitting disease.

This chain uses TRBV19 with TRBJ2-7; 7 nucleotides line up with TRBD1. This clonotype was obtained from a human donor with multiple sclerosis. Sequencing was performed on CD8+ T cells from PBMCs. CDR3 in amino acids: CASGVGQAIYEQYF. The DNA of the CDR3 is TGTGCCAGTGGGGTTGGACAGGCGATCTACGAGCAGTACTTC.